The subject of this entry is one T cell receptor (beta chain). What it binds is not known. This sample was included in a study of cytomegalovirus exposure and HLA in healthy donors. Per germline, CDR1 SGDLS and CDR2 YYNGEE. The CDR3 covers 14 residues. V was cut by 4 bases and J by 1 base, with 11 bases left in between. Study results and caveats: Later analysis suggested links between common viral pathogens and several top significant clusters. Many donors shared some public TCRs, even though most TCR sequences were rare. An ancestry cluster, one associated with Asian ancestry, reportedly showed fewer N-insertions than the approximately 660-donor mean in a later analysis.

The PCR had 60 Vbeta and 13 Jbeta primers. Clones were sequenced by immunoSEQ multiplex PCR, and TCRdb holds only the in-frame ones, with some missing. The sample carries about 150,000 clones, roughly 70% recorded once. This receptor was taken from a woman between 18 and 29 years old in good health and CMV-seropositive. This chain uses TRBV9 with TRBJ2-5; D perhaps matches TRBD1 (5 bases). Sequencing used PBMCs. The CDR3 protein is CASSPRVAQETQYF. The DNA of the CDR3 is TGTGCCAGCAGCCCCAGGGTGGCCCAAGAGACCCAGTACTTC.